Listed below are T cell receptor beta chains from one sample, sequenced in a study of T cells after posttransplantation cyclophosphamide. Sequencing used immunoSEQ multiplex PCR; TCRdb keeps in-frame clones, though not all of them. The sample has 40,000 to 55,000 clones, none seen only once. Sequenced material: PBMCs. Receptors were obtained from a middle-aged man in good health, CMV-negative, and a related stem cell transplant donor. The CDR3 runs from the conserved cysteine through the conserved F or W. D genes are given only for firm matches. Clone size is stated in some rows and not others, as once, few, many or a class when expanded.

CDR3nt: TGCAGCGTTGAGGCAATAATCTCTGGGGCCAACGTCCTGACTTTC
CDR3aa: CSVEAIISGANVLTF
abundance: -
d_gene: -
v_gene: TRBV29-1
j_gene: TRBJ2-6

CDR3nt: TGTGTCAGCAGCCCGGTAGTCAGGGAAGAGACCCAGTACTTC
CDR3aa: CVSSPVVREETQYF
abundance: few
d_gene: -
v_gene: TRBV5-6
j_gene: TRBJ2-5

CDR3nt: TGTGCCAGCAGCTTAACGCCAGGGGTGTACGAGCAGTACTTC
CDR3aa: CASSLTPGVYEQYF
abundance: many
d_gene: -
v_gene: TRBV7-3
j_gene: TRBJ2-7

CDR3nt: TGTGCCAGCATCGGGAACTCCTATGGCTACACCTTC
CDR3aa: CASIGNSYGYTF
abundance: few
d_gene: -
v_gene: TRBV28
j_gene: TRBJ1-2

CDR3nt: TGTGCCAGCAGCTCTAGGAGTAATGAGCAGTTCTTC
CDR3aa: CASSSRSNEQFF
abundance: many
d_gene: -
v_gene: TRBV11-2
j_gene: TRBJ2-1

CDR3nt: TGCAGCGCAGATACCTTCACCGGGGAGCTGTTTTTT
CDR3aa: CSADTFTGELFF
abundance: many
d_gene: -
v_gene: TRBV29-1
j_gene: TRBJ2-2

CDR3nt: TGTGCCAGCAGGCCCACTAGCGGGAGGGTGGCAGATACGCAGTATTTT
CDR3aa: CASRPTSGRVADTQYF
abundance: many
d_gene: TRBD2
v_gene: TRBV2
j_gene: TRBJ2-3

CDR3nt: TGCGCCAGCAGCCAAGAGTATTCAGGAGCGGGCACTGAAGCTTTCTTT
CDR3aa: CASSQEYSGAGTEAFF
abundance: many
d_gene: -
v_gene: TRBV4-1
j_gene: TRBJ1-1

CDR3nt: TGTGCCAGCAGCGAACCTTCTTGGAGTGACTATGGCTACACCTTC
CDR3aa: CASSEPSWSDYGYTF
abundance: many
d_gene: -
v_gene: TRBV6-6
j_gene: TRBJ1-2

CDR3nt: TGTGCCACCGTCGAAGGGGGAGGGTCCTACAATGAGCAGTTCTTC
CDR3aa: CATVEGGGSYNEQFF
abundance: few
d_gene: -
v_gene: TRBV25-1
j_gene: TRBJ2-1

CDR3nt: TGCAGTGGGGCCCCGGGGGAGACCCAGTACTTC
CDR3aa: CSGAPGETQYF
abundance: many
d_gene: -
v_gene: TRBV20-1
j_gene: TRBJ2-5

CDR3nt: TGTGCCAGCAGCAAGTCTCTCGAAGCTTTCTTT
CDR3aa: CASSKSLEAFF
abundance: many
d_gene: -
v_gene: TRBV21-1
j_gene: TRBJ1-1

CDR3nt: TGTGCCAGCAGCCTTGGGACAGGGGGCCCCGGGGAGCTGTTTTTT
CDR3aa: CASSLGTGGPGELFF
abundance: many
d_gene: TRBD1
v_gene: TRBV7-9
j_gene: TRBJ2-2

CDR3nt: TGTGCCAGCAGCACCATAGCGGGAGGGCTCAATGAGCAGTTCTTC
CDR3aa: CASSTIAGGLNEQFF
abundance: many
d_gene: TRBD2
v_gene: TRBV7-2
j_gene: TRBJ2-1

CDR3nt: TGTGCCAGCAGCCCCGGACTAGTCCAAGAGACCCAGTACTTC
CDR3aa: CASSPGLVQETQYF
abundance: few
d_gene: TRBD2
v_gene: TRBV6-6
j_gene: TRBJ2-5

CDR3nt: TGTGCCAGCAGCCCAACCGGGACTAGGGACACCAATGAGCAGTTCTTC
CDR3aa: CASSPTGTRDTNEQFF
abundance: many
d_gene: TRBD2
v_gene: TRBV11-2
j_gene: TRBJ2-1

CDR3nt: TGTGCCAGCAGTTACCGAGGCGACACAGATACGCAGTATTTT
CDR3aa: CASSYRGDTDTQYF
abundance: many
d_gene: -
v_gene: TRBV6-5
j_gene: TRBJ2-3